One and the same sample provided the 4 T cell receptor beta chains below, sequenced in a study of control samples from healthy donors and cancer patients. TCRdb's table, derived via immunoSEQ multiplex PCR, lists solely in-frame clones and lacks some. Of about 65,000 clones in the sample, approximately 90% were seen once. The sequenced sample consisted of PBMCs. Receptor source: a woman aged 50 to 65 with colorectal cancer.

The chain employs TRBV11-2 and TRBJ2-1, with D perhaps being TRBD1 or TRBD2 (6 bases each). Germline V lookup: CDR1 SGHAT, CDR2 FQNNGV. The CDR3 spans 15 residues. V lost 5 bases to trimming and J lost 10 bases, with 21 bases between them. The CDR3 coding sequence is TGTGCCAGCAGCCCCATCCGGGGGCCTTTACAAGAGCAGTTCTTC. Protein: CASSPIRGPLQEQFF. Filled out from reference TRBV11-2 and TRBJ2-1, the complete variable domain reads EAGVAQSPRYKIIEKRQSVAFWCNPISGHATLYWYQQILGQGPKLLIQFQNNGVVDDSQLPKDRFSAERLKGVDSTLKIQPAKLEDSAVYLCASSPIRGPLQEQFFGPGTRLTVL.

As to this clone: The junction does not match germline at one end; this may be a read error. The rearrangement uses TRBV11-2 and TRBJ1-5, with a weak D call TRBD1 (6 bases). The germline CDR1 and CDR2 sequences are SGHAT and FQNNGV. The CDR3 is made up of 14 amino acids. The CDR3 coding sequence is TGTGCCAGCAGCGTAGACAGGTGGAATCAGCCCCAGCATTTT. It codes for CASSVDRWNQPQHF.

The CDR3 nucleotides read TGTGCCAGCAGTTCTCAGGATGGCTACACCTTC. Its protein product is CASSSQDGYTF. This sequence joins TRBV6-5 and TRBJ1-2; no clear D. Germline CDR1 reads MNHEY; CDR2 reads SVGAGI. V lost 4 bases and J lost 6, with 6 bases in between. The CDR3 totals 11 residues.

This clone was observed a single time. The DNA of the CDR3 is TGCGCCAGCAGCACCAATAGCAATCAGCCCCAGCATTTT. Translated, it gives CASSTNSNQPQHF. The chain links TRBV5-1 to TRBJ1-5; D is ambiguous. Germline CDR1 reads SGHRS; CDR2 reads YFSETQ. The CDR3 has 13 amino acids. Trimming left V 4 bases short and J 0 bases short, with 5 bases between.